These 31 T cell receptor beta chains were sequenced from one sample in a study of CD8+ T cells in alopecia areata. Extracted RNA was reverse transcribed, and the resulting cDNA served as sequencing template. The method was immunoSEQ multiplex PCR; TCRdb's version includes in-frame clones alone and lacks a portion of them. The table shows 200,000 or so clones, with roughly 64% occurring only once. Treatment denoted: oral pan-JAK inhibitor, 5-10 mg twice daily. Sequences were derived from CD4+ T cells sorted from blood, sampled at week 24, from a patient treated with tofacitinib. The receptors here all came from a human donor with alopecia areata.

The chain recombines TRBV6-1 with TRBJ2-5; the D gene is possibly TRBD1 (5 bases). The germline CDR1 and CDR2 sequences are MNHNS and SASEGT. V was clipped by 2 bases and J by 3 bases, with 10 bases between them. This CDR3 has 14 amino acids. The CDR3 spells CASSESGREETQYF. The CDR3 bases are TGTGCCAGCAGTGAATCGGGCAGGGAAGAGACCCAGTACTTC.

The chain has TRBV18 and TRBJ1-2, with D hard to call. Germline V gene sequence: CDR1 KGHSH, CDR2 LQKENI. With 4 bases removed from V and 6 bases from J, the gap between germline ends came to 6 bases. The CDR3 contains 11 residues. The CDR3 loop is CASSLQDGYTF. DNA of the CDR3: TGTGCCAGCTCACTCCAGGATGGCTACACCTTC.

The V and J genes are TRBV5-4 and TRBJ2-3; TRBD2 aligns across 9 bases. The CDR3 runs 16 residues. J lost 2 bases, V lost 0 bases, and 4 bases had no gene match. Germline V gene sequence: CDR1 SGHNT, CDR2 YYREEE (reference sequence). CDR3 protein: CASSLAAGGPTDTQYF. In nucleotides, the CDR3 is TGTGCCAGCAGCTTGGCAGCGGGGGGCCCCACAGATACGCAGTATTTT.

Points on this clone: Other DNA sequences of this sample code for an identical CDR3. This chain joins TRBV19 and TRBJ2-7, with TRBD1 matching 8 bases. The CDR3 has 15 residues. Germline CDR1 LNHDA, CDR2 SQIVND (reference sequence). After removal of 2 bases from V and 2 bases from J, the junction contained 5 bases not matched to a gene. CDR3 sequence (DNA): TGTGCCAGTAGTATAAGCGGACAGGGAACCTACGAGCAGTACTTC. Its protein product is CASSISGQGTYEQYF.

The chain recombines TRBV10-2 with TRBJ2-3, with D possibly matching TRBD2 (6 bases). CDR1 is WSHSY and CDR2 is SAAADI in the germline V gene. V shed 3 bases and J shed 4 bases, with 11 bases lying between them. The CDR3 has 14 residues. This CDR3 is CASSDTSSSDTQYF. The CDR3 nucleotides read TGCGCCAGCAGTGACACTAGCTCATCAGATACGCAGTATTTT.

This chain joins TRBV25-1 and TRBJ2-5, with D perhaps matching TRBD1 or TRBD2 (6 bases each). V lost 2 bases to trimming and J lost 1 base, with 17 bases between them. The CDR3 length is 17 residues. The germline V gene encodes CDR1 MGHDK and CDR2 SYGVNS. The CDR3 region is CASSEIVGGTSQETQYF. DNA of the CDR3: TGTGCCAGCAGTGAAATCGTGGGGGGCACGAGCCAAGAGACCCAGTACTTC.

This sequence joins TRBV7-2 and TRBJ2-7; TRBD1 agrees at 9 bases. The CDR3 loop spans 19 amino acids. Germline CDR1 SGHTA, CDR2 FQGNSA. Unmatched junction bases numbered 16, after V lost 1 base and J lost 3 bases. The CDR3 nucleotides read TGTGCCAGCAGCTTAGTCACCGGGACAGGGCAGAGTACTATCTACGAGCAGTACTTC. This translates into CASSLVTGTGQSTIYEQYF.

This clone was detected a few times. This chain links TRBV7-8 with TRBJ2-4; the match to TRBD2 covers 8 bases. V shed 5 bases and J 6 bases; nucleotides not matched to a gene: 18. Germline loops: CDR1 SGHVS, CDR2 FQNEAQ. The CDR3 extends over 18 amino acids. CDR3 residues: CASSLSRVAGLGSNIQYF. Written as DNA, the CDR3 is TGTGCCAGCAGCCTGAGTAGGGTAGCGGGATTGGGGTCAAACATTCAGTACTTC. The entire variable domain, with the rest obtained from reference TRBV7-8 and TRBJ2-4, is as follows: GAGVSQSPRYKVAKRGQDVALRCDPISGHVSLFWYQQALGQGPEFLTYFQNEAQLDKSGLPSDRFFAERPEGSVSTLKIQRTQQEDSAVYLCASSLSRVAGLGSNIQYFGAGTRLSVL.

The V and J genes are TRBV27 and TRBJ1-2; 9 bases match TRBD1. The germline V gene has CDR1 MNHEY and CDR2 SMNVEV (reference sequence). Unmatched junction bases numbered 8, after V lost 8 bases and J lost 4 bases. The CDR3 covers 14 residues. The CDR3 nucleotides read TGTGCCAGCCGGGGGACAGGGCGATTCTATGGCTACACCTTC. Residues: CASRGTGRFYGYTF.

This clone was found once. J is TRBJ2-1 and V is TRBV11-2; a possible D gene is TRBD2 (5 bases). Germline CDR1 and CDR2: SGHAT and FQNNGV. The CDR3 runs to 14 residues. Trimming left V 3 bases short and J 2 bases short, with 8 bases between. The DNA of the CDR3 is TGTGCCAGCAGCTTGAGCGGTACCTACAATGAGCAGTTCTTC. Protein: CASSLSGTYNEQFF.

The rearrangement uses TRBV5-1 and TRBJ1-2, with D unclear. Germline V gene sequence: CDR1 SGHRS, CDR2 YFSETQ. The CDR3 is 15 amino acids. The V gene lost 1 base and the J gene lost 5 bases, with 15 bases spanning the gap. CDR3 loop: CASSLFGDSRYGYTF. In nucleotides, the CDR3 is TGCGCCAGCAGCTTGTTTGGGGATTCTCGGTATGGCTACACCTTC.

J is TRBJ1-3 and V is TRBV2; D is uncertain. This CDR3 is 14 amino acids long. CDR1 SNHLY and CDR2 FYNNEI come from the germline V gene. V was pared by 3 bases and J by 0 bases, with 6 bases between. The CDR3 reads CASSDGPSGNTIYF. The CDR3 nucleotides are TGTGCCAGCAGTGACGGCCCCTCTGGAAACACCATATATTTT. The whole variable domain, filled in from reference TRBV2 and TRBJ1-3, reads EPEVTQTPSHQVTQMGQEVILRCVPISNHLYFYWYRQILGQKVEFLVSFYNNEISEKSEIFDDQFSVERPDGSNFTLKIRSTKLEDSAMYFCASSDGPSGNTIYFGEGSWLTVV.

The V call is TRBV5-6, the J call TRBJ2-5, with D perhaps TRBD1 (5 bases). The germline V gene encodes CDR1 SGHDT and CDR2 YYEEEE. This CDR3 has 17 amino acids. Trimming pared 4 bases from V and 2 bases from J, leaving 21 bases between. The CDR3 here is CASSVGPTVSRQETQYF. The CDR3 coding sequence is TGTGCCAGCAGCGTGGGCCCGACAGTTAGCAGGCAAGAGACCCAGTACTTC.

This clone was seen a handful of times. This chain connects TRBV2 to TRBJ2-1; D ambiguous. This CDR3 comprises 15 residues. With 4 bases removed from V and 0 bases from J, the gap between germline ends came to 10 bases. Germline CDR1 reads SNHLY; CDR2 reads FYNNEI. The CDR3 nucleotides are TGTGCCAGCAGTGTAGGACGGAGCTCCTACAATGAGCAGTTCTTC. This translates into CASSVGRSSYNEQFF.

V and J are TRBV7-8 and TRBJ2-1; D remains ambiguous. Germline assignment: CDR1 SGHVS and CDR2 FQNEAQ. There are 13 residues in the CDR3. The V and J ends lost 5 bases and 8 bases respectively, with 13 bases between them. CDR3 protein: CASSAPILDEQFF. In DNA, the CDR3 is TGTGCCAGCAGCGCCCCGATTTTGGATGAGCAGTTCTTC.

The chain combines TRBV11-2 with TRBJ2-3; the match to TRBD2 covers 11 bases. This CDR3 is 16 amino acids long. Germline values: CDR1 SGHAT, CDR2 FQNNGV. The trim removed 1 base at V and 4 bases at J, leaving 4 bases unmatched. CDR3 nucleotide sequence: TGTGCCAGCAGCTTAGGAAATAGCGGGGGGGCAGATACGCAGTATTTT. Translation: CASSLGNSGGADTQYF.

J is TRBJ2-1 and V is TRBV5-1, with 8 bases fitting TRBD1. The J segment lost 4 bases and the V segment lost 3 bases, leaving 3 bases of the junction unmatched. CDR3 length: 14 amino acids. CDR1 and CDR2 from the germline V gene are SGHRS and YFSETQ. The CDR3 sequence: CASSWGTGYNEQFF. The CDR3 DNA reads TGCGCCAGCAGCTGGGGGACAGGATACAATGAGCAGTTCTTC.

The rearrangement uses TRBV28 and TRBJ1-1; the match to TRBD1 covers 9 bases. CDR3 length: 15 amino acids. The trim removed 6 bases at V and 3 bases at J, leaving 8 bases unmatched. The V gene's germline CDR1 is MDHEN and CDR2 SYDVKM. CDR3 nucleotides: TGTGCCAGCAGCCGCATCGACAGGGGGGACACTGAAGCTTTCTTT. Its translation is CASSRIDRGDTEAFF. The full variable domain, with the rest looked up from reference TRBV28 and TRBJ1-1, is DVKVTQSSRYLVKRTGEKVFLECVQDMDHENMFWYRQDPGLGLRLIYFSYDVKMKEKGDIPEGYSVSREKKERFSLILESASTNQTSMYLCASSRIDRGDTEAFFGQGTRLTVV.

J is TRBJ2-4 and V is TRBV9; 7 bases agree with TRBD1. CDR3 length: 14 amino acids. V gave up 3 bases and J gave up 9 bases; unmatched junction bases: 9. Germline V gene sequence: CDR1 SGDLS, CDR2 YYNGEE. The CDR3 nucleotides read TGTGCCAGCAGCGAGGGACAGAGGGCAGCCATTCAGTACTTC. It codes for CASSEGQRAAIQYF.

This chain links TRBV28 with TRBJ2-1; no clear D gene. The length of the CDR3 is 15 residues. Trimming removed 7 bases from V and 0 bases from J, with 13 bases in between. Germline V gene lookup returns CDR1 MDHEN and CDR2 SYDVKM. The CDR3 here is CASIGKPRSYNEQFF. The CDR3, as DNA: TGTGCCAGCATTGGGAAGCCGCGCTCCTACAATGAGCAGTTCTTC.

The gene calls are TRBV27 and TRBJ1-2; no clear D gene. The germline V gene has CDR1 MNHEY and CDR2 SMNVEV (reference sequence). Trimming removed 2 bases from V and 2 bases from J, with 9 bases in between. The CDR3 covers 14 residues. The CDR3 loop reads CASSLTRQNYGYTF. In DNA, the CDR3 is TGTGCCAGCAGTTTAACGCGGCAGAACTATGGCTACACCTTC.

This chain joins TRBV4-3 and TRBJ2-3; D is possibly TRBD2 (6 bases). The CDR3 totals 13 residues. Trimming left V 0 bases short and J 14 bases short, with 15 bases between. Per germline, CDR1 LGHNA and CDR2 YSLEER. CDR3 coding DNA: TGCGCCAGCAGCCAAGATAAGGCCGCCGGGAGGTATTTT. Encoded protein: CASSQDKAAGRYF.

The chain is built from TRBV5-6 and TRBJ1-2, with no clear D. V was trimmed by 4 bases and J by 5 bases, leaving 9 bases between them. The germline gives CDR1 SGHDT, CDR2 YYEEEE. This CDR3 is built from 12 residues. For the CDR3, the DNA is TGTGCCAGCAGCCCTACATCTTATGGCTACACCTTC. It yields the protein CASSPTSYGYTF.

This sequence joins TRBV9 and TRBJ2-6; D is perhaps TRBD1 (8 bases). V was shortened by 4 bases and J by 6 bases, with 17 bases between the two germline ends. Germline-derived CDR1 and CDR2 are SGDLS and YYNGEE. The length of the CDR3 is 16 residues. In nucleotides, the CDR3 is TGTGCCAGCAGCTTCGGACAGGGAGGGAAGGCCAACGTCCTGACTTTC. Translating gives CASSFGQGGKANVLTF.

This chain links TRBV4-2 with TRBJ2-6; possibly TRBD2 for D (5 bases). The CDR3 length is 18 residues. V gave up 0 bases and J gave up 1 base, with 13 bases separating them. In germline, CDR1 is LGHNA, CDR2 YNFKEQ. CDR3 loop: CASSQEARVWSGANVLTF. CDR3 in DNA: TGTGCCAGCAGCCAAGAGGCGAGGGTATGGTCTGGGGCCAACGTCCTGACTTTC.

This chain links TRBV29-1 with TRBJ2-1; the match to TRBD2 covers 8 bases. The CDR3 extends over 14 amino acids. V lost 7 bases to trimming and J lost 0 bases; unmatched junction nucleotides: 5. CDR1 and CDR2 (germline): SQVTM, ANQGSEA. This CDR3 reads CSGFSGISYNEQFF. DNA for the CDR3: TGCAGCGGATTTAGCGGGATCTCCTACAATGAGCAGTTCTTC.

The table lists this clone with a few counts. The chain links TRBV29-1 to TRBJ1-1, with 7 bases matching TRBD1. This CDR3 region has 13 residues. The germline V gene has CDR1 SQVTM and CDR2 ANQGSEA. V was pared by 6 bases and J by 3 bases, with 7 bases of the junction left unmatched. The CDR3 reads CSVKGQMDTEAFF. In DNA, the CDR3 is TGCAGCGTCAAGGGACAGATGGACACTGAAGCTTTCTTT.

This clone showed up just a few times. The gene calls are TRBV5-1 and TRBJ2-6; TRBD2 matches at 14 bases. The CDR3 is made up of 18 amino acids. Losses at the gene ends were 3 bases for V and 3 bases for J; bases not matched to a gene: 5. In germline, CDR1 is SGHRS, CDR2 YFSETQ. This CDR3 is CASSSGLAGAFGANVLTF. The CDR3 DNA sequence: TGCGCCAGCAGCTCGGGACTAGCGGGAGCGTTTGGGGCCAACGTCCTGACTTTC.

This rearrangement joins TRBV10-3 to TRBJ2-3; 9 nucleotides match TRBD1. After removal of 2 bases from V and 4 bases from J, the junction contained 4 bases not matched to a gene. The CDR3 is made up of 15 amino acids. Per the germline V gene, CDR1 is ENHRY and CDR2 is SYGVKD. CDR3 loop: CAISEGQGSSDTQYF. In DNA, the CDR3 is TGTGCCATCAGTGAGGGACAGGGGTCCTCAGATACGCAGTATTTT.

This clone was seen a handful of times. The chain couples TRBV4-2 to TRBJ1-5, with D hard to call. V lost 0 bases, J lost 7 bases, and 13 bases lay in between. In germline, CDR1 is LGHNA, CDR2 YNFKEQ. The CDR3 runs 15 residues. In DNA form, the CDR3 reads TGTGCCAGCAGCCAAGATTGGCAGGCAAACCAGCCCCAGCATTTT. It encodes CASSQDWQANQPQHF.

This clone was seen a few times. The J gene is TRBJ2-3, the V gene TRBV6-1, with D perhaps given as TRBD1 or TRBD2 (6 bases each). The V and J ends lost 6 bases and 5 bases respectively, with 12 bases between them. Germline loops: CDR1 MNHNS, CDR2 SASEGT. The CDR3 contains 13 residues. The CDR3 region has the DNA TGTGCCAGCAGCCACGGGGGCGGAGATACGCAGTATTTT. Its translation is CASSHGGGDTQYF.